The clone carrying this TCR beta chain turned up a few times. Its antigen is currently unknown. An end of the junction does not agree with germline; a read error may underlie this. These data are taken from a study of cytomegalovirus exposure and HLA in healthy donors. Researchers ran the PCR with 60 Vbeta and 13 Jbeta primers. Profiling relied on immunoSEQ multiplex PCR, and the TCRdb table lists in-frame clones only, not all of them. The sample lists about 95,000 clones, 70% to 85% occurring once. Overall study results and limits: The HLA-A and HLA-B alleles of most subjects were reportedly predicted accurately from TCR beta sequences. Sequencing artifact likely explains a cluster of highly shared sequence variants.

The material sequenced was PBMCs. This receptor was obtained from a man aged 55 to 70 in good health and CMV-seronegative.

DNA of the CDR3: TGTGCTAGCAGCCGCGGGGCTAGCCGAAACAATGAGCAGTTCTTC. It is translated as CASSRGASRNNEQFF. The chain carries TRBV7-7 and TRBJ2-1; TRBD2 is a possible D gene (6 bases). Germline-derived CDR1 and CDR2 are SSHAT and FNYEAQ (reference sequence). The CDR3 spans 15 residues.